This T cell receptor beta chain was captured in a study of human T cells and chemical hapten exposure. On the study more broadly: Alopecia universalis, totalis or areata was present in patients who were mostly female.

Via MiXCR, TCRdb re-called the RACE reads, giving one row per CDR3 protein. This table holds fewer than 400,000 distinct CDR3 sequences, around 7% found once. V was trimmed by 2 bases and J by 4 bases, leaving 16 bases between them. CDR3 length equals 16 residues. CDR1 is SGHTA, CDR2 FQGNSA, per germline. Study-wide findings and caveats: With DPC sensitization, TCRs exceeding 1 in 1000 frequency showed no change.

Time point noted: patch test 1, 2 weeks after DPC sensitization. Treatment in this sample: therapeutic diphenylcyclopropenone sensitization with weekly scalp DPC. Patches went on only after blood had been drawn each time. Non-pregnant alopecia patients aged 18 to 70, suitable for DPC therapy. This clonotype was seen more than once but under ten times. What it binds is unknown. The specimen was whole blood, collected in connection with sensitization to the hapten diphenylcyclopropenone (DPC). This chain links TRBV7-2 with TRBJ2-3, with D maybe TRBD2 (6 bases). This TCR derives from a woman under 30 with alopecia areata. Some clones in this sample may be carry-over from other donors' samples. For the CDR3, the DNA is TGTGCCAGCAGCTTATTGGCGGGGAGCATAGCAGATACGCAGTATTTT. Amino acid sequence: CASSLLAGSIADTQYF. The full variable domain, its missing parts supplied by reference TRBV7-2 and TRBJ2-3, is GAGVSQSPSNKVTEKGKDVELRCDPISGHTALYWYRQSLGQGLEFLIYFQGNSAPDKSGLPSDRFSAERTGGSVSTLTIQRTQQEDSAVYLCASSLLAGSIADTQYFGPGTRLTVL.